This TCR beta chain was documented in a study of blood T cell repertoires in COVID-19. Study-level information: Sources were T cells, B-cell-depleted T cells, or PBMCs; the material itself was cDNA or gDNA.

Source study methods: Quantification of nucleated cells was approximated via reference gene primer amplification. TCRdb's table, derived via immunoSEQ multiplex PCR, lists solely in-frame clones and lacks some. The V and J calls and the clone size are those of that table, but D and trimming were determined from the DNA. Of some 200,000 clones listed, around 80% were seen once; the top ten hold around 14%. The CDR3 runs to 15 residues. The TCR was taken from a human donor in a cohort sampled during active COVID-19. The chain employs TRBV21-1 and TRBJ1-3; no DNA check was done on the table's D call, TRBD1. TRBV21-1 is assigned pseudogene status. Source material: peripheral blood. CDR3 bases: TGTGCCAGCAGCAGGGACAGCACCTCTGGAAACACCATATATTTT. Protein product: CASSRDSTSGNTIYF.